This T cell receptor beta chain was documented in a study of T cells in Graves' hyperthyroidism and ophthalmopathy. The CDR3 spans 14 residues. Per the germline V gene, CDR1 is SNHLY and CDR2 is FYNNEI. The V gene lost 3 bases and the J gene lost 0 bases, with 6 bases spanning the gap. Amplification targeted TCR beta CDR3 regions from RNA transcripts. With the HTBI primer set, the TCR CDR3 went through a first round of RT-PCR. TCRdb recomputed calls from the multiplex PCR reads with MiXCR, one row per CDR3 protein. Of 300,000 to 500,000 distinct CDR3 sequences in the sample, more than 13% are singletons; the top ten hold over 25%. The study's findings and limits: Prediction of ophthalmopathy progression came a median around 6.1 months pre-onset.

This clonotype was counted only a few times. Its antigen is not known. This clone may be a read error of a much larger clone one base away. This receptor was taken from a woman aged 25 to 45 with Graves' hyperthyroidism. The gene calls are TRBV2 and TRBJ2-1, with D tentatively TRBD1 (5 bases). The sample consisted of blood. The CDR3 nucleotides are TGTGCCAGCAGTGATCAGGGCTCCTACAATGAGCAGTTCTTC. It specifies CASSDQGSYNEQFF.